What follows is one TCR beta chain and its context. What antigen it recognizes has not been identified. Per-nucleotide qualities are absent, and no much larger clonotype sits a single base away. These data belong to a study of T cell responses to AZD1222 COVID-19 vaccine (dated by TCRdb to the early 2020s). Context from the whole study: A total of approximately 250 trial participants underwent TCR sequencing, of whom more than 200 had received two doses of AZD1222 and some 25 had received two doses of the MenACWY control vaccine. Enrollment into the trials was organized by age into subgroups of 18-55, 56-69 and 70-plus years, and those subgroups contained 148, 28 and 57 TCR-sequenced participants, respectively. Here is what the overall study found, with its caveats: Only six or seven AZD1222 recipients were SARS-CoV-2 seropositive at baseline, limiting conclusions about previously exposed vaccinees. CD4 TCRs associated with the vaccine covered the entire spike protein, and the dominant responses were in regions 160-218 and 743-854. Most participants were white British and females outnumbered males, and the authors suggested that clonal diversity may have been underestimated. In the small 56-69-year group, the increase in depth fell short of significance, most likely because of low power. Because no day 14 peak-response samples were available, repertoires were characterized only after the peak T cell response. Reportedly, almost half of the unique spike-specific TCRs recognized epitopes lying outside the regions that are mutated in the B.1.351 and B.1.1.7 variants. After two AZD1222 doses, both the breadth and the depth of spike-specific TCRs were significantly higher than at day 0 and than in MenACWY recipients.

The sample's time point label, decoded: baseline before first vaccination. The treatment or condition label here, explained by the study, means: meningococcal conjugate vaccine given as trial control. Samples from vaccinated people were obtained from the UK trials COV001 and COV002, which included a single-blind randomized controlled phase 2/3 trial of AZD1222 (ChAdOx1 nCoV-19) in healthy adults. For TCRbeta chain sequencing, PBMC samples from trial participants were taken at day 0 and at day 28 after the second dose. Its CDR3 holds 17 amino acids, cysteine through phenylalanine. Just the 51-base CDR3 DNA is kept, in frame starting at base 1. Cut back by 0 bases and 1 base, the V and J ends lie 15 bases apart. Looking up the germline V gene yields CDR1 LGHNA and CDR2 YSLEER. The CDR3 regions of human TCRbeta chains were analyzed by immunosequencing. In the paper's pipeline: Repertoire TCRs were matched against a reference library of SARS-CoV-2-specific TCRs generated with the MIRA antigen-specificity platform. Breadth was defined as the fraction of unique TCRs that were SARS-CoV-2-associated, and depth was defined as the fraction of total T cells that were SARS-CoV-2-associated. Each spike-specific TCR was assigned to its reactive spike region and to a CD4 or CD8 class using the MIRA data. Log10-transformed breadth and depth values were compared by one-way ANOVA with Sidak's multiple comparisons tests. The clones in this table, taken by TCRdb from immuneACCESS, are in-frame only. Not every clone is retained; where verified, under half of the shortfall comes from an unresolved V gene, and the cause of the rest is unknown. V, J and clone size derive from that table, while D and trimming were established from the DNA sequence. For this sample there are over 100,000 clones; around 90% appear just once. In total, the top ten clones hold 9.5% to 15% of the sample.

This clonotype was sampled from an adult in good health. The source material was peripheral blood, sampled on day 0 of MenACWY control vaccination. Rearrangement joined TRBV4-3 to TRBJ1-1; perhaps TRBD1 is the D gene, with 6 bases matching. CDR3 loop: CASSQDLLGGANTEAFF. The DNA sequence reads TGCGCCAGCAGCCAAGATCTTCTGGGGGGGGCGAACACTGAAGCTTTCTTT.